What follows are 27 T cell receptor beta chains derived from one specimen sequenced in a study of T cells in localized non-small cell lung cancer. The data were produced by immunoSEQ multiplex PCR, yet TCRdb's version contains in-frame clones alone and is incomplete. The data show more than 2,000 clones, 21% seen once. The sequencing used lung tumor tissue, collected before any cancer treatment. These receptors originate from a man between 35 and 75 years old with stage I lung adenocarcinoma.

CDR3 in amino acids: CASSQQLATGELFF. In nucleotides, the CDR3 is TGTGCCAGCAGCCAACAACTGGCCACCGGGGAGCTGTTTTTT. V usage is TRBV14 and J usage is TRBJ2-2; D not resolved. The V and J ends lost 2 bases and 4 bases respectively, with 8 bases between them. This CDR3 is built from 14 residues. CDR1 SGHDN and CDR2 FVKESK come from the germline V gene.

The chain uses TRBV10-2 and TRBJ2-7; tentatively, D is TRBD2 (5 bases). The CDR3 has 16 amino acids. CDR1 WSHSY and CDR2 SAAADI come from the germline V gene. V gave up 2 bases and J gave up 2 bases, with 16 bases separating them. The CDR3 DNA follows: TGCGCCAGCAGTGAGATCGGGGAGTTCCTCCCCTACGAGCAGTACTTC. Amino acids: CASSEIGEFLPYEQYF.

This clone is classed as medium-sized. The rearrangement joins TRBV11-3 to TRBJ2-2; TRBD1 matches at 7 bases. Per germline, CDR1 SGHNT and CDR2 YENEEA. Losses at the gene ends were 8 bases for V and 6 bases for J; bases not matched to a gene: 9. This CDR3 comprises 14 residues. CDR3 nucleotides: TGTGCCAGCTCCCGGGACAGTGAGGCCGGGGAGCTGTTTTTT. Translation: CASSRDSEAGELFF.

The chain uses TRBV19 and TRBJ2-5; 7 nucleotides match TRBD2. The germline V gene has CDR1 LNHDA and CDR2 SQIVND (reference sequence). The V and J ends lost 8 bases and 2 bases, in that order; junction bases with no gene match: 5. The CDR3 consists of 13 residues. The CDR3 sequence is CASSPGLQETQYF. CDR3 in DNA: TGTGCCAGTTCCCCGGGACTACAAGAGACCCAGTACTTC.

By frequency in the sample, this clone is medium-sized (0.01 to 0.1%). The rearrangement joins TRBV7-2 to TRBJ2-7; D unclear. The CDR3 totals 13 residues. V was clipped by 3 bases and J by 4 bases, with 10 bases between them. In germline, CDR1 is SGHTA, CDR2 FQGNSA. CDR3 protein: CASSFFSQYEQYF. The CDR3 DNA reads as TGTGCCAGCAGCTTTTTCAGCCAATACGAGCAGTACTTC.

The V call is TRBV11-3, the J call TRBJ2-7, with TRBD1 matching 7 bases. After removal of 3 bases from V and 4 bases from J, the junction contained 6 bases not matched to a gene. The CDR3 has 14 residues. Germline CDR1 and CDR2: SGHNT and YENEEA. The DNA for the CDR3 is TGTGCCAGCAGCTTGAACAGGGGCTGGTACGAGCAGTACTTC. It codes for CASSLNRGWYEQYF.

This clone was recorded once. CDR3 in amino acids: CASSIDLDLAGELFF. CDR3 sequence (DNA): TGTGCCAGTAGTATAGATCTGGATTTAGCCGGGGAGCTGTTTTTT. The rearrangement uses TRBV19 and TRBJ2-2; D unclear. V shed 0 bases and J shed 6 bases, with 11 bases lying between them. Germline V CDR1 and CDR2: LNHDA, SQIVND (reference sequence). This CDR3 has 15 residues.

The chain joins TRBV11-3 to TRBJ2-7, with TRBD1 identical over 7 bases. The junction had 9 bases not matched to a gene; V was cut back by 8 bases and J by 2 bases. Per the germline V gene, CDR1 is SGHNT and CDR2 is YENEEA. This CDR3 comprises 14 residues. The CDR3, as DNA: TGTGCCAGCGGCCGTCAGGGGGATACCTACGAGCAGTACTTC. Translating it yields CASGRQGDTYEQYF.

CDR3 bases: TGCGCCAGCAGCTCAAGCGGGCGAAACAATGAGCAGTTCTTC. Translating it yields CASSSSGRNNEQFF. The chain joins TRBV5-1 to TRBJ2-1, with D perhaps TRBD2 (6 bases). V dropped 3 bases and J dropped 5 bases, with 12 bases sitting between them. Germline CDR1 and CDR2: SGHRS and YFSETQ. CDR3 length: 14 amino acids.

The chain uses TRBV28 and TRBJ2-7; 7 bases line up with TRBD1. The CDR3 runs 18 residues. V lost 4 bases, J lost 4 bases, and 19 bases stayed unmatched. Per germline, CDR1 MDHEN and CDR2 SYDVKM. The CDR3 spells CASSSHRGYTTVFYEQYF. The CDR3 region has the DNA TGTGCCAGCAGTTCGCACAGGGGTTACACTACCGTATTTTACGAGCAGTACTTC.

Here the CDR3 reads CASSLTGADHYNEQFF. DNA of the CDR3: TGTGCCAGCAGTCTAACTGGGGCAGACCATTACAATGAGCAGTTCTTC. J is TRBJ2-1 and V is TRBV28, with D perhaps TRBD1 (5 bases). CDR1 MDHEN and CDR2 SYDVKM come from the germline V gene. This CDR3 is 16 amino acids long. Trimming shortened V by 5 bases and J by 4 bases, and 18 bases separated the two germline ends.

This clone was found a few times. CDR3 amino acids: CASSFLGRTGELFF. The CDR3 nucleotides are TGTGCCAGCAGCTTTCTGGGAAGGACCGGGGAGCTGTTTTTT. The rearrangement joins TRBV11-3 to TRBJ2-2; D not resolved. Germline CDR1 and CDR2: SGHNT and YENEEA. The CDR3 has 14 amino acids. Trimming removed 3 bases from V and 5 bases from J, with 10 bases in between.

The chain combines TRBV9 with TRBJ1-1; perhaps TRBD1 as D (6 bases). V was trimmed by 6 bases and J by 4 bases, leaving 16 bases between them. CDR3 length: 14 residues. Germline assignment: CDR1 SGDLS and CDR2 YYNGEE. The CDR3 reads CASTLGQASTEAFF. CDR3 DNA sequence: TGTGCCAGCACCTTGGGACAAGCCTCCACTGAAGCTTTCTTT.

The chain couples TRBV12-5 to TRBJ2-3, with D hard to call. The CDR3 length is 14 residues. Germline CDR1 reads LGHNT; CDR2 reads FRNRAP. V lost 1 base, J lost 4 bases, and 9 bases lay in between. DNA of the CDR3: TGTGCTAGTGGTTTGGCGAACTCGGCAGATACGCAGTATTTT. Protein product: CASGLANSADTQYF.

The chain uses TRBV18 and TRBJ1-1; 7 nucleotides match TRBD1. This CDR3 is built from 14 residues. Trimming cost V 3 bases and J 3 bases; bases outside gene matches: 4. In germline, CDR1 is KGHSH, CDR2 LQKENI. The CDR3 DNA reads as TGTGCCAGCTCACCGACAGGGAGGGACACTGAAGCTTTCTTT. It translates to CASSPTGRDTEAFF.

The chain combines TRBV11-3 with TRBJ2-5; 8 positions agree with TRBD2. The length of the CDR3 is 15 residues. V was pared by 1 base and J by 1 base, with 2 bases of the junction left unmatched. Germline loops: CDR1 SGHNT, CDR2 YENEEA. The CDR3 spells CASSLGTSLQETQYF. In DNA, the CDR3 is TGTGCCAGCAGCTTAGGGACTAGCCTCCAAGAGACCCAGTACTTC.

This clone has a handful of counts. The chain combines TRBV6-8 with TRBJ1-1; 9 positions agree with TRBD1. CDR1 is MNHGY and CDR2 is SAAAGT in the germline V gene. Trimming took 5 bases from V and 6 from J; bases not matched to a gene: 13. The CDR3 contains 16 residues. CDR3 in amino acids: CASSPLDRGARAEAFF. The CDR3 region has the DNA TGTGCCAGCAGTCCACTAGACAGGGGGGCGAGGGCTGAAGCTTTCTTT.

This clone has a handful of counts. In nucleotides, the CDR3 is TGTGCCAGCCACCGGGAACCGAACACTGAAGCTTTCTTT. Amino acid sequence: CASHREPNTEAFF. The J gene is TRBJ1-1, the V gene TRBV18; D gene uncertain. CDR1 is KGHSH, CDR2 LQKENI, per germline. This CDR3 is built from 13 residues. V shed 8 bases and J shed 1 base, with 11 bases lying between them.

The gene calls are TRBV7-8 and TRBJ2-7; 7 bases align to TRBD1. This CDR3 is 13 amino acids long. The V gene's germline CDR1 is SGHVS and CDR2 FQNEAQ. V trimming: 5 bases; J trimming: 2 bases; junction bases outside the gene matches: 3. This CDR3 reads CASSRDRAYEQYF. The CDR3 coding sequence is TGTGCCAGCAGCCGAGACAGGGCCTACGAGCAGTACTTC. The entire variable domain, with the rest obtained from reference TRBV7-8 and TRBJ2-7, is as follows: GAGVSQSPRYKVAKRGQDVALRCDPISGHVSLFWYQQALGQGPEFLTYFQNEAQLDKSGLPSDRFFAERPEGSVSTLKIQRTQQEDSAVYLCASSRDRAYEQYFGPGTRLTVT.

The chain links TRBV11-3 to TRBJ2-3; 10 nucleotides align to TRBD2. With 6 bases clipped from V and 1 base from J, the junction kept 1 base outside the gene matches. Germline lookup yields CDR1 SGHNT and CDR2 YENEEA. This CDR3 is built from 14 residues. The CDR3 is CASSTSGGTDTQYF. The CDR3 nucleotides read TGTGCCAGCAGTACTAGCGGGGGCACAGATACGCAGTATTTT.

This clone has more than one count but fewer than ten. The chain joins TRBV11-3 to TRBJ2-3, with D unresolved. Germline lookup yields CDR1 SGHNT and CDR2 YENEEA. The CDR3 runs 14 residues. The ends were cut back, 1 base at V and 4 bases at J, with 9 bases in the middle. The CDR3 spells CASSLGSVSDTQYF. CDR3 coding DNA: TGTGCCAGCAGCTTAGGGTCGGTTTCAGATACGCAGTATTTT.

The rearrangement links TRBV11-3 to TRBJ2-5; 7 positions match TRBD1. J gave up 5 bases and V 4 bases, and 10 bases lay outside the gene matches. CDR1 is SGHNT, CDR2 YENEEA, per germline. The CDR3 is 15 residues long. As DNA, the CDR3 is TGTGCCAGCAGCTCGATGGACAGGTCTCAGGAGACCCAGTACTTC. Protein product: CASSSMDRSQETQYF.

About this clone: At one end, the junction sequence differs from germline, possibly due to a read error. CDR3: CASSLVPSGMGETQYF. In DNA, the CDR3 is TGTGCTAGCAGCTTAGTACCTAGCGGGATGGGGGAGACCCAGTACTTC. This chain uses TRBV7-7 with TRBJ2-5; 9 bases are shared with TRBD2. The V gene's germline CDR1 is SSHAT and CDR2 FNYEAQ (reference sequence). The CDR3 is 16 amino acids.

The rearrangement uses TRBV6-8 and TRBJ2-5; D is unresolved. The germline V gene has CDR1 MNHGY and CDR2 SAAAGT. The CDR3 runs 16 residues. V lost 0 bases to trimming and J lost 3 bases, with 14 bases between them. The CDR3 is CASSYSWGYREETQYF. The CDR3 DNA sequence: TGTGCCAGCAGTTACTCTTGGGGATATCGAGAAGAGACCCAGTACTTC.

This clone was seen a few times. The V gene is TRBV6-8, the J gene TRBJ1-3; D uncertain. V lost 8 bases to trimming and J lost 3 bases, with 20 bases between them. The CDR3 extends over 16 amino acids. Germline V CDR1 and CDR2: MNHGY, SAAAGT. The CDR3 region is CASRQGEAFGGNTIYF. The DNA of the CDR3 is TGTGCCAGCCGACAAGGCGAAGCTTTTGGTGGAAACACCATATATTTT.

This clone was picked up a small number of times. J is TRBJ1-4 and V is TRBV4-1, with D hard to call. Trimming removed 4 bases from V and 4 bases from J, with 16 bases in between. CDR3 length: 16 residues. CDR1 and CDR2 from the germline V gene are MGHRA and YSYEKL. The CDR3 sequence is CASSRNPVLDNEKLFF. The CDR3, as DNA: TGCGCCAGCAGCCGTAATCCGGTCTTAGATAATGAAAAACTGTTTTTT.

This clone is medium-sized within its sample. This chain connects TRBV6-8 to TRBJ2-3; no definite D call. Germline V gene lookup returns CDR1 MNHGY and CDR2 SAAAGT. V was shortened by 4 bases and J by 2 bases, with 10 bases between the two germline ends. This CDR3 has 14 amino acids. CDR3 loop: CASSFDPITDTQYF. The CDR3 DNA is TGTGCCAGCAGTTTCGACCCAATCACAGATACGCAGTATTTT.